Each of the 18 T cell receptor beta chains below was sequenced from the same sample in a study of human T cells and chemical hapten exposure. TCRdb processed the RACE reads anew with MiXCR; each CDR3 protein has one entry. The sample holds 74,000 or so distinct CDR3 sequences; 10% to 13% are singletons and the top ten take 1.4%. Time point specified: patch test 1, 2 weeks after DPC sensitization. Documented treatment: therapeutic diphenylcyclopropenone sensitization with weekly scalp DPC. The sample consisted of whole blood, taken in connection with sensitization to the hapten diphenylcyclopropenone (DPC). The origin of the receptors is a woman in her 50s with alopecia areata. Some clones in this sample may be carry-over from other donors' samples.

This chain links TRBV29-1 with TRBJ2-5; D unresolved. V gave up 7 bases and J gave up 7 bases, with 13 bases separating them. In germline, CDR1 is SQVTM, CDR2 ANQGSEA. The CDR3 is made up of 11 amino acids. The CDR3 nucleotides read TGCAGCGCCGGCCCCGGCGGGACCCAGTACTTC. This codes for CSAGPGGTQYF.

The chain is built from TRBV2 and TRBJ2-1; TRBD1 is a possible D gene (5 bases). The CDR3 has 14 amino acids. The germline CDR1 and CDR2 sequences are SNHLY and FYNNEI. Trimming left V 6 bases short and J 6 bases short, with 15 bases between. CDR3 region: CASRTFGAPNEQFF. CDR3 coding DNA: TGTGCCAGCAGGACCTTTGGGGCCCCCAATGAGCAGTTCTTC.

The table lists this clonotype with many counts. This sequence joins TRBV6-6 and TRBJ1-6, with D maybe TRBD1 (6 bases). The CDR3 sequence is 15 residues long. Trimming left V 5 bases short and J 6 bases short, with 14 bases between. Germline assignment: CDR1 MNHNY and CDR2 SVGAGI (reference sequence). CDR3: CASSPLQGTNSPLHF. CDR3 DNA: TGTGCCAGCAGTCCCCTTCAGGGGACTAATTCACCCCTCCACTTT.

The CDR3: CASGAGRSSYNEQFF. The CDR3 nucleotides read TGCGCCAGCGGCGCAGGGCGGAGCTCCTACAATGAGCAGTTCTTC. This chain joins TRBV5-1 and TRBJ2-1; D may be TRBD1 (5 bases). Trimming removed 7 bases at V and 0 bases at J, with 14 bases between. The germline gives CDR1 SGHRS, CDR2 YFSETQ. The CDR3 totals 15 residues.

The CDR3 loop reads CASRSGLPSAEAFF. The CDR3 coding sequence is TGTGCCAGCAGGTCGGGCTTACCCAGCGCTGAAGCTTTCTTT. The chain joins TRBV28 to TRBJ1-1; the D is unclear. Looked up from germline, CDR1 is MDHEN and CDR2 is SYDVKM. With 6 bases removed from V and 6 bases from J, the gap between germline ends came to 17 bases. CDR3 length equals 14 residues.

This clonotype was counted only a few times. The chain carries TRBV14 and TRBJ2-5; D possibly matches TRBD1 or TRBD2 (6 bases each). Trimming left V 1 base short and J 5 bases short, with 11 bases between. The CDR3 extends over 14 amino acids. CDR1 and CDR2 from the germline V gene are SGHDN and FVKESK. The CDR3 coding sequence is TGTGCCAGCAGCCAAGTTTACGGGGGCGAGACCCAGTACTTC. This translates into CASSQVYGGETQYF. Complete variable domain (other parts from reference TRBV14 and TRBJ2-5): EAGVTQFPSHSVIEKGQTVTLRCDPISGHDNLYWYRRVMGKEIKFLLHFVKESKQDESGMPNNRFLAERTGGTYSTLKVQPAELEDSGVYFCASSQVYGGETQYFGPGTRLLVL.

Only a few counts were recorded for this clonotype. This chain connects TRBV20-1 to TRBJ2-7; D is tentatively TRBD1 or TRBD2 (6 bases each). V lost 7 bases to trimming and J lost 4 bases, with 20 bases between them. Germline V lookup: CDR1 DFQATT, CDR2 SNEGSKA (reference sequence). The CDR3 has 14 residues. DNA of the CDR3: TGCAGTGTCAAGAAGGGGGGCCCTCAATACGAGCAGTACTTC. Encoded protein: CSVKKGGPQYEQYF.

This clonotype has only a few counts. The rearrangement uses TRBV29-1 and TRBJ1-1, with a tentative D call TRBD1 (6 bases). The CDR3 has 11 residues. V lost 6 bases and J 7 bases, leaving 12 bases between the germline ends. Germline lookup yields CDR1 SQVTM and CDR2 ANQGSEA. CDR3 residues: CSVRAGDEAFF. CDR3 DNA sequence: TGCAGCGTCCGAGCAGGGGATGAAGCTTTCTTT.

The CDR3 loop is CASSVRDKTSTGANVLTF. The CDR3 region has the DNA TGTGCCAGCAGCGTCCGGGACAAGACGTCTACCGGGGCCAACGTCCTGACTTTC. The chain couples TRBV11-2 to TRBJ2-6; maybe TRBD1 (6 bases). Germline assignment: CDR1 SGHAT and CDR2 FQNNGV. The CDR3 loop spans 18 amino acids. V was pared by 5 bases and J by 4 bases, with 21 bases between.

This clonotype has ten or more counts. J is TRBJ2-7 and V is TRBV7-9, with TRBD1 identical over 10 bases. Germline CDR1 reads SEHNR; CDR2 reads FQNEAQ (reference sequence). The CDR3 is made up of 14 amino acids. J lost 5 bases, V lost 4 bases, and 5 bases had no gene match. The CDR3 loop is CASSYGTGEHEQYF. The CDR3 DNA sequence: TGTGCCAGCAGCTATGGGACAGGGGAGCACGAGCAGTACTTC.

The chain employs TRBV10-1 and TRBJ1-5; D may be TRBD1 (5 bases). Looked up from germline, CDR1 is WNHNN and CDR2 is SYGVQD (reference sequence). This CDR3 is built from 13 residues. With 9 bases removed from V and 5 bases from J, the gap between germline ends came to 14 bases. CDR3 coding DNA: TGCGCCAGAACCCGGGGCTATCATCAGCCCCAGCATTTT. This sequence encodes CARTRGYHQPQHF.

This clonotype was seen only a few times. The chain couples TRBV11-2 to TRBJ2-3; 7 nucleotides match TRBD1. Germline CDR1 reads SGHAT; CDR2 reads FQNNGV. Losses at the gene ends were 3 bases for V and 2 bases for J; bases not matched to a gene: 5. This CDR3 has 15 residues. The CDR3 DNA reads as TGTGCCAGCAGCTTCAGGGGGACCGCCACAGATACGCAGTATTTT. Translated: CASSFRGTATDTQYF.

This clonotype was seen ten or more times. The rearrangement uses TRBV3-1 and TRBJ2-5; D not resolved. V lost 5 bases and J lost 5, with 9 bases in between. This CDR3 is 12 amino acids long. Germline CDR1 is LGHDT and CDR2 is YNNKEL (reference sequence). The chain's CDR3 is CASSSVSETQYF. CDR3 nucleotides: TGTGCCAGCAGCTCTGTCTCGGAGACCCAGTACTTC.

The rearrangement uses TRBV6-2 or TRBV6-3 and TRBJ2-1; D might be TRBD2 (5 bases). Trimming took off 4 bases at V and 0 bases at J, with 10 bases between the two ends. Germline V lookup: CDR1 MNHEY, CDR2 SVGEGT. The CDR3 runs to 15 residues. The CDR3 DNA follows: TGTGCCAGCAGTTCCTCGGGAAGCTCCTACAATGAGCAGTTCTTC. Translating it yields CASSSSGSSYNEQFF.

In this sample, this clonotype turned up a few times. This sequence joins TRBV5-1 and TRBJ1-5; tentatively, D is TRBD1 (5 bases). Germline assignment: CDR1 SGHRS and CDR2 YFSETQ. This CDR3 contains 14 residues. V shed 0 bases and J shed 6 bases, with 10 bases lying between them. The DNA of the CDR3 is TGCGCCAGCAGCTTGGCCCCAGACAGTCAGCCCCAGCATTTT. Translating gives CASSLAPDSQPQHF.

This clonotype was recorded at least ten times. The CDR3 DNA reads as TGTGCCAGCAGTTCTGAACGGGAAAAACTGTTTTTT. Residues: CASSSEREKLFF. The chain recombines TRBV7-9 with TRBJ1-4; D is ambiguous. Germline CDR1 reads SEHNR; CDR2 reads FQNEAQ (reference sequence). V was pared by 6 bases and J by 8 bases, with 10 bases between. The CDR3 spans 12 residues.

This clonotype was observed many times. Here the CDR3 DNA reads TGCAGTGCGAGCTCCGGGACTAGCTCCTACGAGCAGTACTTC. Its protein is CSASSGTSSYEQYF. This chain connects TRBV20-1 to TRBJ2-7, with 8 bases identical to TRBD2. V dropped 6 bases and J dropped 0; count of bases not matched to a gene: 7. Germline V lookup: CDR1 DFQATT, CDR2 SNEGSKA (reference sequence). The CDR3 spans 14 residues.

The J gene is TRBJ1-5, the V gene TRBV28; D is perhaps TRBD1 (6 bases). CDR1 MDHEN and CDR2 SYDVKM come from the germline V gene. V was cut by 7 bases and J by 7 bases, with 20 bases left in between. The CDR3 is 15 amino acids. This chain's CDR3 is CASTLGAGANQPQHF. The CDR3 DNA sequence: TGTGCCAGCACCCTGGGAGCGGGGGCCAACCAGCCCCAGCATTTT.